This TCR beta chain was sequenced for a study of T cells after yellow fever vaccination. Study background: Low-cell-number fractions underwent preparation using SMART-Seq v4 Ultra Low Input.

This clonotype was detected only a few times. As yet, its antigen is unknown. V was clipped by 0 bases and J by 2 bases, with 6 bases between them. Germline lookup yields CDR1 SGHRS and CDR2 YFSETQ. There are 14 residues in the CDR3. Study-wide findings and caveats: FACS-sorted repertoires could contain abundant clonotypes contaminating from the bulk population.

Researchers made TCR cDNA using 5'RACE template switching, and this step added a universal primer site and UMIs. MiXCR, applied by TCRdb to the 5' RACE reads, yields one record per CDR3 protein. The data show 250,000 to 300,000 distinct CDR3 sequences, 7.5% to 9.5% seen once. The V gene is TRBV5-1, the J gene TRBJ2-4; either TRBD1 or TRBD2 may fit D (5 bases each). The sequence came from a man in his late teens or twenties who received the YFV17D yellow fever vaccine. The specimen was CD4+ T cells sorted from PBMCs, collected 5 days after the yellow fever booster vaccination. CDR3 sequence (DNA): TGCGCCAGCAGCTTGGTGGGACCCAAAAACATTCAGTACTTC. Translation gives CASSLVGPKNIQYF.